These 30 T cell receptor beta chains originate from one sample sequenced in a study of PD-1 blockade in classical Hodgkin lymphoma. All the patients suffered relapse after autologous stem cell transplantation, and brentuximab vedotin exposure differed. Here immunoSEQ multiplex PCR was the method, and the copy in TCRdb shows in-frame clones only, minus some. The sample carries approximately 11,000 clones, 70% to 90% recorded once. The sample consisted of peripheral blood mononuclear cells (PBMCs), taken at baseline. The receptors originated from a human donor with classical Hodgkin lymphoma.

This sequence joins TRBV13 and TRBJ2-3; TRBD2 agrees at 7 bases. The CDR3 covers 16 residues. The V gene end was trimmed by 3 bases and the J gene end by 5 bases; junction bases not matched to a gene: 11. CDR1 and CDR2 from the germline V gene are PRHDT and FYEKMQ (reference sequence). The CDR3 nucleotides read TGTGCCAGCAGCTTTGGAGGGGTTAGCGGGCAAGATACGCAGTATTTT. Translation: CASSFGGVSGQDTQYF.

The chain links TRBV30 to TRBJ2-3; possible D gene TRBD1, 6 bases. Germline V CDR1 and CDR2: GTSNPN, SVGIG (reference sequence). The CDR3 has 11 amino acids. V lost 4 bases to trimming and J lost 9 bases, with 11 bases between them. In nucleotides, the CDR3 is TGTGCCTGGAATTTCAGGGGCACGCAGTATTTT. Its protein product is CAWNFRGTQYF. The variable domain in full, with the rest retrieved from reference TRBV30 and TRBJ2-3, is SQTIHQWPATLVQPVGSPLSLECTVEGTSNPNLYWYRQAAGRGLQLLFYSVGIGQISSEVPQNLSASRPQDRQFILSSKKLLLSDSGFYLCAWNFRGTQYFGPGTRLTVL.

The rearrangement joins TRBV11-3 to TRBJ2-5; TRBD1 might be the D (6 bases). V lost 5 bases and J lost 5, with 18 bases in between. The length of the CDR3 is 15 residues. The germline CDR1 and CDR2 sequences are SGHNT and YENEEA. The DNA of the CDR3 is TGTGCCAGCAGCCCTACGATGGGGGCATCGGAGACCCAGTACTTC. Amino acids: CASSPTMGASETQYF.

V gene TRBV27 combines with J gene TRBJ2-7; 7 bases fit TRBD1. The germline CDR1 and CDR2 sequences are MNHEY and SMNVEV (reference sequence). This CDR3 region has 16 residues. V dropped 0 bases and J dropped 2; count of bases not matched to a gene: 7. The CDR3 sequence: CASSLSWGQQAYEQYF. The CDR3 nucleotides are TGTGCCAGCAGTTTATCTTGGGGACAGCAAGCCTACGAGCAGTACTTC.

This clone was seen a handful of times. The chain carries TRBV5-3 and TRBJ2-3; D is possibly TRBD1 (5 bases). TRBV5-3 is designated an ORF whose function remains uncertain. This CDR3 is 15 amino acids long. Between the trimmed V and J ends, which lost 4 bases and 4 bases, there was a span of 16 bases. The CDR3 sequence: CARSDTRDEADTQYF. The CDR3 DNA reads TGTGCCAGAAGCGATACCAGGGATGAGGCAGATACGCAGTATTTT.

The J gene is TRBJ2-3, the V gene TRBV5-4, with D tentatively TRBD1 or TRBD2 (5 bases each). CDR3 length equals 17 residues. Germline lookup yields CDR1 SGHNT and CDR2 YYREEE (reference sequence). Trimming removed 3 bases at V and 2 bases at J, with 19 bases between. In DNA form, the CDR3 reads TGTGCCAGCAGCTCCATTCCGGGGCTGTCCAACACAGATACGCAGTATTTT. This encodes CASSSIPGLSNTDTQYF.

The CDR3 sequence is CASSWGGGTYGYTF. The CDR3 bases are TGTGCCAGCAGCTGGGGCGGGGGGACCTATGGCTACACCTTC. The rearrangement uses TRBV7-2 and TRBJ1-2, with a tentative D call TRBD1 (5 bases). Trimming left V 4 bases short and J 4 bases short, with 13 bases between. The germline gives CDR1 SGHTA, CDR2 FQGNSA. There are 14 residues in the CDR3.

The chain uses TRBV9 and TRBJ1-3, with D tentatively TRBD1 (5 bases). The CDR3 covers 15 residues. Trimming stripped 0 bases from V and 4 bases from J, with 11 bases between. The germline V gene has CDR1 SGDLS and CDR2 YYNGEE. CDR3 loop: CASSVGWGSGNTIYF. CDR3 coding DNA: TGTGCCAGCAGCGTAGGTTGGGGGTCGGGAAACACCATATATTTT. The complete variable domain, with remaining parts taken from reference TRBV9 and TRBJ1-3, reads DSGVTQTPKHLITATGQRVTLRCSPRSGDLSVYWYQQSLDQGLQFLIQYYNGEERAKGNILERFSAQQFPDLHSELNLSSLELGDSALYFCASSVGWGSGNTIYFGEGSWLTVV.

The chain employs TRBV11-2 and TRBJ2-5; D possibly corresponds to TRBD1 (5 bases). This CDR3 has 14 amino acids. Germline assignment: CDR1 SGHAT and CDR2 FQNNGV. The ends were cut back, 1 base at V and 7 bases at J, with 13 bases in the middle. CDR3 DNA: TGTGCCAGCAGCTTAGTCGGGCAGGGAATGACCCAGTACTTC. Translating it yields CASSLVGQGMTQYF.

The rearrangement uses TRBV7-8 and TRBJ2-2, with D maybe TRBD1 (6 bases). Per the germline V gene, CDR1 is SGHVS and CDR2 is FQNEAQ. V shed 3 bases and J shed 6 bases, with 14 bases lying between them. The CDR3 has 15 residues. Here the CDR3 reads CASSFAPEGAGELFF. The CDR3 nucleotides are TGTGCCAGCAGCTTCGCCCCTGAGGGGGCCGGGGAGCTGTTTTTT.

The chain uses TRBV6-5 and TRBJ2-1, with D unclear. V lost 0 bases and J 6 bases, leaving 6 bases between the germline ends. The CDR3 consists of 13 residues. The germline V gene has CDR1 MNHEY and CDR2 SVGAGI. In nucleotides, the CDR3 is TGTGCCAGCAGTTACTCGAGTCGCAATGAGCAGTTCTTC. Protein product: CASSYSSRNEQFF.

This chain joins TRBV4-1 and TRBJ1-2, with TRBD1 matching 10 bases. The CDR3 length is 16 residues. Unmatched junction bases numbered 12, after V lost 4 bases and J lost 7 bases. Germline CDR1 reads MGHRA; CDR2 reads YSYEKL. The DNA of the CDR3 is TGCGCCAGCAGCCCCTGGCCGGGACAGGGGCGGAGTGGCTACACCTTC. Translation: CASSPWPGQGRSGYTF.

Here the CDR3 reads CASSEVLPNEQFF. CDR3 DNA sequence: TGTGCCAGCAGTGAAGTACTACCCAATGAGCAGTTCTTC. The genes are TRBV6-1 and TRBJ2-1; D call uncertain. The CDR3 runs 13 residues. Trimming cost V 1 base and J 6 bases, with 7 bases left between them. Germline lookup yields CDR1 MNHNS and CDR2 SASEGT.

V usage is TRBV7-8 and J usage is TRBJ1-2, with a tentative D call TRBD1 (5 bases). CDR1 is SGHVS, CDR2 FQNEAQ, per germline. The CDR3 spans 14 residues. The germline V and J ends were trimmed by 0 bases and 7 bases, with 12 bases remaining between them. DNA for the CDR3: TGTGCCAGCAGCTTAGCGGGGACCCCGCGTGGCTACACCTTC. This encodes CASSLAGTPRGYTF.

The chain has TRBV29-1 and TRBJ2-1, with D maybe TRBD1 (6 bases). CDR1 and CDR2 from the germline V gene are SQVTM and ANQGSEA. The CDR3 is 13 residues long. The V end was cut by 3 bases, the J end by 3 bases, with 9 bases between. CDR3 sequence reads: CSVEGAGYNEQFF. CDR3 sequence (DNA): TGCAGCGTTGAGGGGGCCGGCTACAATGAGCAGTTCTTC.

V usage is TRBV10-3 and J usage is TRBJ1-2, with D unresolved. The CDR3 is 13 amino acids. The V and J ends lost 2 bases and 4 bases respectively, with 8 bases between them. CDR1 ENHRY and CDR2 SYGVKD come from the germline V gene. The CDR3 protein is CAISERSLYGYTF. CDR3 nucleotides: TGTGCCATCAGTGAGCGCAGCCTCTATGGCTACACCTTC.

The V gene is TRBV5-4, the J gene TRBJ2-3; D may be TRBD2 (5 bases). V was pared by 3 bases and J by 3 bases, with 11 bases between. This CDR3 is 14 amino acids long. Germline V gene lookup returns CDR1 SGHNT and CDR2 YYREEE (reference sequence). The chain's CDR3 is CASSSDPGTDTQYF. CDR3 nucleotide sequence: TGTGCCAGCAGCTCCGATCCGGGAACAGATACGCAGTATTTT.

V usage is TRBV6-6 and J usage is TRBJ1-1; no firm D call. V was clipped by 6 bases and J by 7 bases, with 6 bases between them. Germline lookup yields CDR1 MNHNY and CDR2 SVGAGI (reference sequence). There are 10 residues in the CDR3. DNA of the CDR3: TGTGCCAGCAGCCGCGATGAAGCTTTCTTT. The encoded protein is CASSRDEAFF.

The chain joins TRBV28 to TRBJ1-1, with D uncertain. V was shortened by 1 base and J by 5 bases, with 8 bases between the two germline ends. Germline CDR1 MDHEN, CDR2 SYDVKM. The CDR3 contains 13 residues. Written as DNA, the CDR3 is TGTGCCAGCAGTTTATCGAAGAGTACTGAAGCTTTCTTT. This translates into CASSLSKSTEAFF.

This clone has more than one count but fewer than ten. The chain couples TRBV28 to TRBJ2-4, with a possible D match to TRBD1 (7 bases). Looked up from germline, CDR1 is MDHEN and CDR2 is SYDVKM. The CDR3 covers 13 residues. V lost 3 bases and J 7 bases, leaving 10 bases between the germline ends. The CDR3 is CASSLGGQNIQYF. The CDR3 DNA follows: TGTGCCAGCAGTTTGGGGGGACAGAACATTCAGTACTTC.

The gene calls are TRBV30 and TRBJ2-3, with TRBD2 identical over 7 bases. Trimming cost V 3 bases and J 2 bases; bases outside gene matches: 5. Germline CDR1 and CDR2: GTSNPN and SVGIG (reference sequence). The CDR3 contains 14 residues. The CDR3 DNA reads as TGTGCCTGGAGGGCTAGCGGAATCACAGATACGCAGTATTTT. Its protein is CAWRASGITDTQYF.

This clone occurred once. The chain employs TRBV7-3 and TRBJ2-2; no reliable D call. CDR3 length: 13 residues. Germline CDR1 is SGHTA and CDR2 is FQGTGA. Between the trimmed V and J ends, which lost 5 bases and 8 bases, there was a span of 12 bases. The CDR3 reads CASSPTTAGELFF. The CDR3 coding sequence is TGTGCCAGCAGCCCTACAACCGCTGGGGAGCTGTTTTTT.

DNA for the CDR3: TGTGCCAGTAGTCCGGGACTAGCAGGCTACGAGCAGTACTTC. It is translated as CASSPGLAGYEQYF. The chain couples TRBV19 to TRBJ2-7; 9 bases agree with TRBD2. Germline assignment: CDR1 LNHDA and CDR2 SQIVND (reference sequence). With V trimmed by 5 bases and J by 3 bases, 5 bases remained unmatched. The CDR3 consists of 14 residues.

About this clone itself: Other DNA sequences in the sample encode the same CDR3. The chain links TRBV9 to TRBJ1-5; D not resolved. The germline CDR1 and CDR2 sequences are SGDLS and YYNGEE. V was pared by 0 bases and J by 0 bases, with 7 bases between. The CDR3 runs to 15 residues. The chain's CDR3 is CASSVGGNSNQPQHF. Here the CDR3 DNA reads TGTGCCAGCAGCGTAGGGGGAAATAGCAATCAGCCCCAGCATTTT.

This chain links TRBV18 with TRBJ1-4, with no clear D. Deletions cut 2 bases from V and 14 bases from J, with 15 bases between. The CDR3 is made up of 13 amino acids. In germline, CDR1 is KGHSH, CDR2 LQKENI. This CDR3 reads CASSPNRGPGLFF. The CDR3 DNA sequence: TGTGCCAGCTCACCAAACCGGGGTCCCGGCCTGTTTTTT.

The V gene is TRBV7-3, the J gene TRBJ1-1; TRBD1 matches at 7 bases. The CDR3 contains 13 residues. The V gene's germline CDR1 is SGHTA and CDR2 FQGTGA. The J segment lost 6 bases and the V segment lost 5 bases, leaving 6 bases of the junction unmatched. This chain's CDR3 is CASSRGGGSEAFF. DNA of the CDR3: TGTGCCAGCAGCCGAGGGGGCGGCTCTGAAGCTTTCTTT.

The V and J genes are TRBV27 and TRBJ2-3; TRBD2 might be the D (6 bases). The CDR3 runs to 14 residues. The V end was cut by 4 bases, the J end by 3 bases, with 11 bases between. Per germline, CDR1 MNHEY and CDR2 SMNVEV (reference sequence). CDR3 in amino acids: CASSWGRRTDTQYF. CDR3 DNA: TGTGCCAGCAGTTGGGGGAGGAGAACAGATACGCAGTATTTT.

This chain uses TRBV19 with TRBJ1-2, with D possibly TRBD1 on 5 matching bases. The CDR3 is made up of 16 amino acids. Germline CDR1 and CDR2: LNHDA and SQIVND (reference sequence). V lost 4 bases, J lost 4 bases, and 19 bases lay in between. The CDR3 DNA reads TGTGCCAGTAGTACGACCATCGGGGCCCGGAGCTATGGCTACACCTTC. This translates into CASSTTIGARSYGYTF.

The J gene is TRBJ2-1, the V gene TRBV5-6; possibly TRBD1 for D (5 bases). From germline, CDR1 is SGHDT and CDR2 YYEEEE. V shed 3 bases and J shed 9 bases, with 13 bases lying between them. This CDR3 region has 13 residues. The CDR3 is CASSWGPGIEQFF. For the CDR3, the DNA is TGTGCCAGCAGCTGGGGCCCCGGCATTGAGCAGTTCTTC.

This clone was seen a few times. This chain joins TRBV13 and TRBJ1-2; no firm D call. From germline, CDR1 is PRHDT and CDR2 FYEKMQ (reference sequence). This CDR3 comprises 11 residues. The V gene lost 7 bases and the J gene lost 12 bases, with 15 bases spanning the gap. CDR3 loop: CASNSGREDTF. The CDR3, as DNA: TGTGCCAGCAACTCCGGTCGTGAGGACACCTTC.